Sequencing of this T cell receptor (beta chain) was carried out in a study of blood T cell repertoires in COVID-19. Turning to the study itself: Specimens from acute and convalescent COVID-19 originated in the United States, Italy and Spain. PBMCs, B-cell-depleted T cells, or T cells provided the cDNA or gDNA that made up the material.

Original analysis: Reference gene primer amplification gave nucleated cell count estimates. Assay: immunoSEQ multiplex PCR; the TCRdb copy retains only in-frame clones and omits some. V and J calls and clone size are those listed in that table; D and trimming were worked out from the DNA. The repertoire includes 160,000 or so clones, roughly 87% of them detected once, and 1.6% sits in the top ten. This clonotype was sampled from a woman aged 45-60 years with acute or convalescent COVID-19. Sequencing was performed on peripheral blood.

The CDR3 region is CASSRSTERGETQYF. CDR3 sequence (DNA): TGCGCCAGCAGCCGGAGCACGGAGCGAGGGGAGACCCAGTACTTC. The V and J genes are TRBV4-3 and TRBJ2-5; a possible D gene is TRBD2 (5 bases). Looked up from germline, CDR1 is LGHNA and CDR2 is YSLEER. This CDR3 comprises 15 residues. V lost 4 bases and J lost 5, with 17 bases in between.